The present entry profiles one T cell receptor beta chain with its context. The antigen is undetermined. The sample originates from a study of shared clonotypes between healthy human individuals. Assay used: immunoSEQ multiplex PCR; TCRdb lists only in-frame clones, some missing. The sample records about 600,000 clones, roughly 98% being singletons. General study results and limits: Relative to their counterparts shared across all four donors, non-shared clonotypes exhibited diminished generation probabilities.

In the naive CD8 group, cells lacked CD45RO and were positively selected for CCR7, so terminally differentiated effector memory CD45RA+ cells were left out. Germline CDR1 SGDLS, CDR2 YYNGEE. The CDR3 totals 15 residues. The V end was cut by 0 bases, the J end by 9 bases, with 19 bases between. This chain links TRBV9 with TRBJ2-7; D perhaps matches TRBD1 (6 bases). Sequences were obtained from naive CD8+ T cells sorted from blood. This TCR was sampled from a man between 25 and 39 years old in good health. CDR3 bases: TGTGCCAGCAGCGTAGGGACAGCCGGAGGATCGGGGCAGTACTTC. This codes for CASSVGTAGGSGQYF.